This TCR beta chain was sequenced in a study of monozygotic twins with cystic fibrosis. Study results and limitations: V usage most resembled the co-twin in 13 of 16 pairs.

Profiling relied on immunoSEQ multiplex PCR, and the TCRdb table lists in-frame clones only, not all of them. The profile shows under 40,000 clones, around 96% of them singletons. Turning to this clone: Its antigen is not identified.

CDR1 and CDR2 from the germline V gene are SNHLY and FYNNEI. Trimming shortened V by 6 bases and J by 7 bases, and 12 bases separated the two germline ends. This CDR3 has 13 amino acids. The V and J genes are TRBV2 and TRBJ1-4; tentative D call: TRBD1 (6 bases). The specimen sequenced was blood. This sequence originates from a girl aged 2-10 years with cystic fibrosis. The CDR3 sequence is CASREQGSEKLFF. DNA of the CDR3: TGTGCCAGCAGGGAACAGGGTAGTGAAAAACTGTTTTTT.